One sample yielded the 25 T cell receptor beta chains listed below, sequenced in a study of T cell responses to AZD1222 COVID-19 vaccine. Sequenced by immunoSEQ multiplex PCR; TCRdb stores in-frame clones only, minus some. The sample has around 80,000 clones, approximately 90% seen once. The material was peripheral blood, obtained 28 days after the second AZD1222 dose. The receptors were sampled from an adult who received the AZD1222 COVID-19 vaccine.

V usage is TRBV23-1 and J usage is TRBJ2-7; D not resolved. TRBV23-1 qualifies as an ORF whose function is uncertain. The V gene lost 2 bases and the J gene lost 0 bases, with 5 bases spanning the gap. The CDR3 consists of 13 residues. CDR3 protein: CASSQRGSYEQYF. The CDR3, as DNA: TGCGCCAGCAGTCAAAGAGGCTCCTACGAGCAGTACTTC.

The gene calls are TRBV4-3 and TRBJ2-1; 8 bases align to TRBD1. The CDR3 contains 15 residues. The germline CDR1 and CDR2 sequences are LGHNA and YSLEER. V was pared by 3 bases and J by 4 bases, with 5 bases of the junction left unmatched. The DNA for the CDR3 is TGCGCCAGCAGCCAGGGACAGGAGGCGTACAATGAGCAGTTCTTC. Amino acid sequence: CASSQGQEAYNEQFF.

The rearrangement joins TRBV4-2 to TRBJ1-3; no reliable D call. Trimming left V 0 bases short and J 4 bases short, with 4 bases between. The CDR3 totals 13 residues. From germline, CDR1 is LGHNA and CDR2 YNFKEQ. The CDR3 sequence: CASSQERGNTIYF. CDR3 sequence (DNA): TGTGCCAGCAGCCAAGAGAGAGGAAACACCATATATTTT.

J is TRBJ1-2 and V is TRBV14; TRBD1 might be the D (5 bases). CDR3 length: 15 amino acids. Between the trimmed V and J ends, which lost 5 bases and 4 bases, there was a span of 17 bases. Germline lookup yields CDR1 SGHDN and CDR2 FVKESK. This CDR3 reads CASSDHIQGFYGYTF. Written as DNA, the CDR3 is TGTGCCAGCAGCGACCATATTCAGGGTTTCTATGGCTACACCTTC.

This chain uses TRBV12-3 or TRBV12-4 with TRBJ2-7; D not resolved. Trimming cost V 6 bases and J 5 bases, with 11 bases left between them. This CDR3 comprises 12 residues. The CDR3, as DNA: TGTGCCAGCAGCCAGCTTCGAGACGAGCAGTACTTC. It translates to CASSQLRDEQYF.

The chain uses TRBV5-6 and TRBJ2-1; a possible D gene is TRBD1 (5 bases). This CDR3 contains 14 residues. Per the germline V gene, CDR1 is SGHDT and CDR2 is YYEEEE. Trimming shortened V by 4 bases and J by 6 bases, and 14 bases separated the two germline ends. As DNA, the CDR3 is TGTGCCAGCAGCGGGGCTGGCGCCCTCAATGAGCAGTTCTTC. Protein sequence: CASSGAGALNEQFF. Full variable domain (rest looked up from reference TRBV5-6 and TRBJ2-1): DAGVTQSPTHLIKTRGQQVTLRCSPKSGHDTVSWYQQALGQGPQFIFQYYEEEERQRGNFPDRFSGHQFPNYSSELNVNALLLGDSALYLCASSGAGALNEQFFGPGTRLTVL.

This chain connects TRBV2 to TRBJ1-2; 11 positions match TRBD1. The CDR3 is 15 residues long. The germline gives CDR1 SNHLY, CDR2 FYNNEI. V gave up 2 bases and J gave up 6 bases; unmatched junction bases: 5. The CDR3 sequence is CASSEYRTGGNGYTF. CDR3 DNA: TGTGCCAGCAGTGAATATAGGACAGGGGGCAATGGCTACACCTTC.

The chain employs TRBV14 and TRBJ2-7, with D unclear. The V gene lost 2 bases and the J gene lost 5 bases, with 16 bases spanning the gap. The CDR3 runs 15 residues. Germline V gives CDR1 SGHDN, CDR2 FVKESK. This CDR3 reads CASSQRSQNLDEQYF. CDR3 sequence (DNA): TGTGCCAGCAGCCAACGGAGCCAAAACCTAGACGAGCAGTACTTC.

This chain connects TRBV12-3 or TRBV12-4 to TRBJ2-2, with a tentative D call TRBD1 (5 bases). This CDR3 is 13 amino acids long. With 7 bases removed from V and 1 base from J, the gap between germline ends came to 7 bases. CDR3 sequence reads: CASIGQNTGELFF. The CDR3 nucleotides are TGTGCCAGCATAGGACAGAACACCGGGGAGCTGTTTTTT.

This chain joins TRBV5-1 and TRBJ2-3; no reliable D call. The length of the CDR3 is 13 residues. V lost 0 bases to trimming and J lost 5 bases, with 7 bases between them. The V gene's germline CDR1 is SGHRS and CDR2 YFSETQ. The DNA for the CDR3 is TGCGCCAGCAGCTTGGCGTTCGTAGATACGCAGTATTTT. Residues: CASSLAFVDTQYF.

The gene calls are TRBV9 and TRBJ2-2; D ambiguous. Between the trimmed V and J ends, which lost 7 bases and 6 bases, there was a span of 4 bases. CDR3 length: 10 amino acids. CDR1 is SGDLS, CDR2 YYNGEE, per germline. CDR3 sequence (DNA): TGTGCCAGCGGTCCCGGGGAGCTGTTTTTT. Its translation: CASGPGELFF.

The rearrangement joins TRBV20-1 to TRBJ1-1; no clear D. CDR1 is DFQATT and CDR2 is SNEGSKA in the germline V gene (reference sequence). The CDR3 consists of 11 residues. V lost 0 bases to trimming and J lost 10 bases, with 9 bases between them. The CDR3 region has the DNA TGCAGTGCTAGAGATAGACCCGGAGCTTTCTTT. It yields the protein CSARDRPGAFF.

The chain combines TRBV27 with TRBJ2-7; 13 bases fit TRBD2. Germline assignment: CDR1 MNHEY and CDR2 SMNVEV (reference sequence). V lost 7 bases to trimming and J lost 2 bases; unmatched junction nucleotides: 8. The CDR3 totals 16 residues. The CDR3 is CASTRTSGRSPYEQYF. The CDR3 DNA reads TGTGCCAGCACCCGGACTAGCGGGAGAAGTCCCTACGAGCAGTACTTC.

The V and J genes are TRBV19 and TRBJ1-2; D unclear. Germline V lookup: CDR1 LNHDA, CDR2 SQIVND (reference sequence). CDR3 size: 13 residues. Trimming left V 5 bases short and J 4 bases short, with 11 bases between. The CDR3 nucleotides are TGTGCCAGTAGTTACGCGTCAGGCTATGGCTACACCTTC. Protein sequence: CASSYASGYGYTF.

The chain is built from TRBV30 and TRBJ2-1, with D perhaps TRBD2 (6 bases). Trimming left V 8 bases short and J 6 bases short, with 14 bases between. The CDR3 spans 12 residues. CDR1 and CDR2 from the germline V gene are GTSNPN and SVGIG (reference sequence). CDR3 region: CAGRRGGNEQFF. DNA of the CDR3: TGTGCCGGACGAAGGGGAGGCAATGAGCAGTTCTTC.

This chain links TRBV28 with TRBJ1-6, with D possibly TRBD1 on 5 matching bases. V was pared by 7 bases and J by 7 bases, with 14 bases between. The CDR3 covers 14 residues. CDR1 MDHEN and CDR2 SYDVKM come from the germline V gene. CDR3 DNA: TGTGCCAGCAATTCCGGGACGGGAAATTCACCCCTCCACTTT. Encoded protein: CASNSGTGNSPLHF.

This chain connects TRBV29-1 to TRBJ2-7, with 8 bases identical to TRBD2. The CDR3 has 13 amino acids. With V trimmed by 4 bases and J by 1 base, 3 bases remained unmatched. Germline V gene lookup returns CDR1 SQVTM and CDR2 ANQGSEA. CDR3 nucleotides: TGCAGCGTTGTAGCGGGGACGTCCTACGAGCAGTACTTC. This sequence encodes CSVVAGTSYEQYF.

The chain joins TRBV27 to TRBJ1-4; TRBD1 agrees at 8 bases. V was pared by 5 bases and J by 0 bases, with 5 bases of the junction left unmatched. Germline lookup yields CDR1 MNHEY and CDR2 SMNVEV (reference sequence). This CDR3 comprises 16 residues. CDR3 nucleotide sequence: TGTGCCAGCAGTCGACAGGGGAGTGCAACTAATGAAAAACTGTTTTTT. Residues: CASSRQGSATNEKLFF.

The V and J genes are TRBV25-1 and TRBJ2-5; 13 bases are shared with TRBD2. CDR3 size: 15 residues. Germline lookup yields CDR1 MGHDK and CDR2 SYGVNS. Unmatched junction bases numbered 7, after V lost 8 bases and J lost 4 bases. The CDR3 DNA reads TGTGCCAGCTCCCAGGGACTAGCGGGAACAGAGACCCAGTACTTC. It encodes CASSQGLAGTETQYF.

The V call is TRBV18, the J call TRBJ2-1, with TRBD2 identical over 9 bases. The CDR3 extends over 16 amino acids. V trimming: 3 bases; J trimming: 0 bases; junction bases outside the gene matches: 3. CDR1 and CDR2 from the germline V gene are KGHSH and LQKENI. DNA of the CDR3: TGTGCCAGCTCACCTATAGCGGGAGTCTCCTACAATGAGCAGTTCTTC. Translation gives CASSPIAGVSYNEQFF.

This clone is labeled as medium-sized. The CDR3 sequence: CASSPGGPTEAFF. The CDR3 DNA sequence: TGTGCCAGCAGCCCAGGGGGACCCACTGAAGCTTTCTTT. The chain combines TRBV5-4 with TRBJ1-1; 7 nucleotides line up with TRBD1. V was pared by 4 bases and J by 4 bases, with 4 bases of the junction left unmatched. The V gene's germline CDR1 is SGHNT and CDR2 YYREEE (reference sequence). This CDR3 has 13 amino acids.

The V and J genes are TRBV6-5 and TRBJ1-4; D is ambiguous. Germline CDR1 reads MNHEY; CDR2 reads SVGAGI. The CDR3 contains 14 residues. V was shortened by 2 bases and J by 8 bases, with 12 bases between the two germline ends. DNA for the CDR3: TGTGCCAGCAGTTACCGGTGGGGTGGGGAAAAACTGTTTTTT. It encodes CASSYRWGGEKLFF.

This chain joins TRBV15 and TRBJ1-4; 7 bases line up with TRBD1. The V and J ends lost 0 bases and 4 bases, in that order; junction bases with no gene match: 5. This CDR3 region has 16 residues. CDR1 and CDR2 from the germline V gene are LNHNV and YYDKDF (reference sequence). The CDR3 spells CATSRDWAGGNEKLFF. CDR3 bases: TGTGCCACCAGCAGAGATTGGGCAGGGGGTAATGAAAAACTGTTTTTT.

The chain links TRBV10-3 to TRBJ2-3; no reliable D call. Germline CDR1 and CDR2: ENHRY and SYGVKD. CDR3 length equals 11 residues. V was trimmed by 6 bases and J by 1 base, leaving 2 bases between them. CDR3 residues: CAIRRTDTQYF. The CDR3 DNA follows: TGTGCCATCAGGCGCACAGATACGCAGTATTTT.

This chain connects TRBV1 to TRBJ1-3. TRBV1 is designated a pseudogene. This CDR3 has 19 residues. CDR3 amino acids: CTSSQDRTHVPLSGNTIYF. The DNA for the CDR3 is TGCACCAGCAGCCAAGATCGTACCCACGTCCCACTCTCTGGAAACACCATATATTTT.